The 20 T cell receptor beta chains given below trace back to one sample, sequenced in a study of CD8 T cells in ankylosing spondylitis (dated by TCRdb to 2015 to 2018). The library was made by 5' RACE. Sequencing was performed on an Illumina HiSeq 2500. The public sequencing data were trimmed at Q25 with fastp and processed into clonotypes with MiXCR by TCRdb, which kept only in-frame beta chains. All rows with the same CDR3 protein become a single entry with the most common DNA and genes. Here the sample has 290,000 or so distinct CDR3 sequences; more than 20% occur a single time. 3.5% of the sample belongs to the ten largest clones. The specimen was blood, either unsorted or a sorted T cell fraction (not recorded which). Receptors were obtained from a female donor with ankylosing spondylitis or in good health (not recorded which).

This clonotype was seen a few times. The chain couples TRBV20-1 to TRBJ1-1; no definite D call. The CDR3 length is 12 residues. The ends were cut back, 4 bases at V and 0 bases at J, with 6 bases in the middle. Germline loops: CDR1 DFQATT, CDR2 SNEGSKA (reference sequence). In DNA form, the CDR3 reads TGCAGTGCTAAAGTCTTGAACACTGAAGCTTTCTTT. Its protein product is CSAKVLNTEAFF.

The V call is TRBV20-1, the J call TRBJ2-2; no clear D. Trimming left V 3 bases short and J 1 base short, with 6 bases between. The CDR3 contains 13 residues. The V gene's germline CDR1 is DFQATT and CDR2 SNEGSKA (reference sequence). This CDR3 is CSASWGNTGELFF. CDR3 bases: TGCAGTGCTAGTTGGGGGAACACCGGGGAGCTGTTTTTT.

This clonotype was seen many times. This CDR3 is CAISTGTSGQGADTQYF. CDR3 sequence (DNA): TGTGCCATCAGCACCGGGACTAGCGGTCAAGGGGCAGATACGCAGTATTTT. The chain links TRBV10-3 to TRBJ2-3; 11 bases map to TRBD2. Germline V CDR1 and CDR2: ENHRY, SYGVKD. The CDR3 runs 17 residues. The V gene end was trimmed by 6 bases and the J gene end by 4 bases; junction bases not matched to a gene: 12.

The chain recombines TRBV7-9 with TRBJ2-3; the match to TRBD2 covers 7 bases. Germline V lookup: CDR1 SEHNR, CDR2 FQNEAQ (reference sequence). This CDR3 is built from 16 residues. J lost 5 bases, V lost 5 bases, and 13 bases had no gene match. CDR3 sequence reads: CASSGGTGGIVDTQYF. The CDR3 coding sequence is TGTGCCAGCAGCGGAGGAACGGGAGGCATAGTAGATACGCAGTATTTT.

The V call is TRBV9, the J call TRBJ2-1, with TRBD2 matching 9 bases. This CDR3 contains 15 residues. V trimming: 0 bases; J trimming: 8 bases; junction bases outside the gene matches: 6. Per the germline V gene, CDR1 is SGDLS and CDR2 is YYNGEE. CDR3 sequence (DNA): TGTGCCAGCAGCGTAGGCGGGAGGGCCGTCTATGAGCAGTTCTTC. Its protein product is CASSVGGRAVYEQFF.

Here the CDR3 DNA reads TGTGCCAGCAGCTTCCGACTAGCGGGCCTTTACAATGAGCAGTTCTTC. Translated: CASSFRLAGLYNEQFF. J is TRBJ2-1 and V is TRBV7-2; 10 nucleotides match TRBD2. CDR1 and CDR2 (germline): SGHTA, FQGNSA. The CDR3 runs to 16 residues. V lost 3 bases and J lost 4; bases outside the gene matches: 6.

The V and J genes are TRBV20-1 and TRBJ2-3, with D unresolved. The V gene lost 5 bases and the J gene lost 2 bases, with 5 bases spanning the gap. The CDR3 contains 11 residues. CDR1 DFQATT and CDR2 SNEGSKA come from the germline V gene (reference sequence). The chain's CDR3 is CSASHTDTQYF. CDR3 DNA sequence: TGCAGTGCTTCTCACACAGATACGCAGTATTTT.

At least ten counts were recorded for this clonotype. CDR3: CASSSGYSITDTQYF. As DNA, the CDR3 is TGTGCCAGCAGTTCCGGATACTCGATCACAGATACGCAGTATTTT. The genes are TRBV12-3 or TRBV12-4 and TRBJ2-3; D is unresolved. The CDR3 consists of 15 residues. V lost 4 bases and J 2 bases, leaving 13 bases between the germline ends.

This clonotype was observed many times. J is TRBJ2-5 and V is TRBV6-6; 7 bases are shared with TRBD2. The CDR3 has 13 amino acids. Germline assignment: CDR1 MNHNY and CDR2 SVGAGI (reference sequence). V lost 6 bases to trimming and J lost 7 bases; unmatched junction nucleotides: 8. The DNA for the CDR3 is TGTGCCAGCAGCGGGACTACTCAGGGGACCCAGTACTTC. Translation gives CASSGTTQGTQYF.

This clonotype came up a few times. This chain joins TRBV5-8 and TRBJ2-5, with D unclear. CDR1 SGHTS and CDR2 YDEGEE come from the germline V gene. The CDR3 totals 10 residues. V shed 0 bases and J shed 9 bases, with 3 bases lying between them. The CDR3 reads CASSLAAQYF. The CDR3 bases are TGTGCCAGCAGCTTGGCCGCCCAGTACTTC.

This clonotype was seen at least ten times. CDR3 sequence reads: CASSPGINEQFF. The CDR3 bases are TGTGCCAGCTCCCCTGGGATCAATGAGCAGTTCTTC. The V and J genes are TRBV12-3 or TRBV12-4 and TRBJ2-1; D is ambiguous. With 8 bases removed from V and 6 bases from J, the gap between germline ends came to 11 bases. The length of the CDR3 is 12 residues.

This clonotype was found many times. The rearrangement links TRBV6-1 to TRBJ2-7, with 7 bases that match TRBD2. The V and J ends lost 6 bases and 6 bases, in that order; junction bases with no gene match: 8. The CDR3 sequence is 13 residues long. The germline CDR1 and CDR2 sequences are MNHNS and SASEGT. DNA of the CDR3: TGTGCCAGCAGCCCCGGACTAGTCACCGAGCAGTACTTC. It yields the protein CASSPGLVTEQYF.

The CDR3 loop is CAWRTLRVTEAFF. CDR3 nucleotides: TGTGCCTGGAGGACCCTTAGGGTCACTGAAGCTTTCTTT. The J gene is TRBJ1-1, the V gene TRBV30; D unclear. CDR3 length: 13 amino acids. V lost 3 bases to trimming and J lost 4 bases, with 12 bases between them. The germline CDR1 and CDR2 sequences are GTSNPN and SVGIG (reference sequence).

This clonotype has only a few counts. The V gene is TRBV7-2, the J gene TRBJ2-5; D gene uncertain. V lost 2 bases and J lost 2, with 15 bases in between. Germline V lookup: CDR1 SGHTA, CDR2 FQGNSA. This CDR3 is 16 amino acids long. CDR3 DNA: TGTGCCAGCAGCTTAACTCCGACCCGGGTACAAGAGACCCAGTACTTC. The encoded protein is CASSLTPTRVQETQYF.

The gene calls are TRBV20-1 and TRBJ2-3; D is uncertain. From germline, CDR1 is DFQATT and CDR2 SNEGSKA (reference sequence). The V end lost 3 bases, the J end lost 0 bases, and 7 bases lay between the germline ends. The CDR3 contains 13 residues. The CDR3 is CSASGPSTDTQYF. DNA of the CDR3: TGCAGTGCTAGTGGCCCTAGCACAGATACGCAGTATTTT.

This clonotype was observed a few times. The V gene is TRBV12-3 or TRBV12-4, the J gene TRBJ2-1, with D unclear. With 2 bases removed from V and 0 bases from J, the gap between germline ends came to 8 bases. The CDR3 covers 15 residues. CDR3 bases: TGTGCCAGCAGTTTATCGTGGAGCTCCTACAATGAGCAGTTCTTC. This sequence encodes CASSLSWSSYNEQFF.

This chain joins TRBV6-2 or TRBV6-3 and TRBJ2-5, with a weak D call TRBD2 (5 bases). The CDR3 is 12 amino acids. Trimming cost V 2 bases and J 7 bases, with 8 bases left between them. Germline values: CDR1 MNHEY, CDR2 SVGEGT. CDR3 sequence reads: CASSYAGGTQYF. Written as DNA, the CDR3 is TGTGCCAGCAGTTACGCGGGCGGGACCCAGTACTTC.

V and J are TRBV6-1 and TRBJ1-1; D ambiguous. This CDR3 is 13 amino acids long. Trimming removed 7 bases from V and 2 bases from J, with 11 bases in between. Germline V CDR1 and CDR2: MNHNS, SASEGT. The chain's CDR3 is CASTQMDNTEAFF. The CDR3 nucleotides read TGTGCCAGCACCCAGATGGACAACACTGAAGCTTTCTTT.

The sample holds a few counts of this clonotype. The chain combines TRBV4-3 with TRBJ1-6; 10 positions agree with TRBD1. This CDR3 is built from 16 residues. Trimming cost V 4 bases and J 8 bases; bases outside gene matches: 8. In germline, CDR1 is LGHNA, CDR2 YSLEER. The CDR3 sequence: CASSLTPGTGDSPLHF. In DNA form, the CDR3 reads TGCGCCAGCAGCCTAACTCCCGGGACAGGGGATTCACCCCTCCACTTT.

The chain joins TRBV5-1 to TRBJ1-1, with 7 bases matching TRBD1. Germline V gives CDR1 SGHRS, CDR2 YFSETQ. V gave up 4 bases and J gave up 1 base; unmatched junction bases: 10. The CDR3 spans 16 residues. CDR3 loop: CASSQGDRVRNTEAFF. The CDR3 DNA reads TGCGCCAGCAGCCAAGGAGACAGGGTGCGGAACACTGAAGCTTTCTTT.